This paragraph covers one TCR beta chain sequence. The antigen it binds to is not known. No base quality information exists; no much larger clone differs at one position. The immunoSEQ Assay, a bias-controlled multiplex PCR, was used to amplify TCRbeta CDR3 regions from genomic DNA. The study's processing was this. Within the assay, amplification of reference gene primers was used to estimate how many nucleated cells each sample contained. To quantify the absolute abundance of each unique TCRbeta CDR3 rearrangement, sequence reads were collapsed and filtered. For each sample, productive Simpson clonality was calculated as the square root of Simpson's diversity index over productive rearrangements. The source is immuneACCESS, and TCRdb retained only in-frame sequences with V and J called. Part of the clones is not carried over; for the studies checked, unresolved V genes explain less than half of this, and the remainder is unexplained. That table gives V, J and clone size, and the DNA gave D and trimming. This sample is represented by about 86,000 clones; over 80% of them were singletons. 25% to 40% of the sample goes to the ten largest clones.

The CDR3 runs 14 residues from the cysteine to the phenylalanine. Only the CDR3 part of the read is kept: 42 bases, read in frame from the first base. In the germline V gene (reference sequence), CDR1 corresponds to SEHNR and CDR2 to FQNEAQ. V gives up 3 bases and J gives up 4 bases, and the segment between their germline ends measures 12 bases. These data come from a study of blood T cell repertoires in COVID-19 (dated by TCRdb to between 2020 and 2021). About the investigation overall: The collaborator samples originated in the United States, Italy and Spain and spanned the acute and convalescent phases of COVID-19. Subjects who had been exposed to COVID-19, were actively infected with it, or had recovered from it provided the deeply sampled blood TCRbeta repertoires that made up the dataset. The material from the prospective study consisted of cDNA or gDNA derived from T cells, B-cell-depleted T cells, or PBMCs. The repertoires were made available in a free public database intended to serve as a resource for research on the immune response to SARS-CoV-2. Where available, HLA class I and class II types were taken from metadata supplied by the sample provider and were not determined by assay-based typing. The samples were drawn from two sources: the first 160 participants of the ongoing ImmuneRACE study, and 1,000 to 1,500 subjects contributed by 6 global collaborators. The sample metadata nearly always contained a de-identified subject ID, COVID-19 status, age in years and sex. Study-wide conclusions, independent of this receptor: The amount of clinical and demographic metadata varied by source and participant and was provided uncurated.

The collaborating institutions used their own protocols to collect whole blood in K2EDTA tubes. For TCRbeta analysis, collaborator samples were shipped as frozen whole blood, as isolated PBMCs, or as DNA extracted from either sample type. The sample consisted of peripheral blood. This sequence originates from a woman of 80 years or more with active or convalescent COVID-19. Recombination linked TRBV7-9 to TRBJ1-2, with the D gene uncertain. The CDR3 region has the sequence CASSFEASVYGYTF. The base sequence is TGTGCCAGCAGCTTTGAGGCCTCCGTCTATGGCTACACCTTC. The CDR3 plus the reference TRBV7-9 and TRBJ1-2 genes for the other parts give the full variable domain: DTGVSQNPRHKITKRGQNVTFRCDPISEHNRLYWYRQTLGQGPEFLTYFQNEAQLEKSRLLSDRFSAERPKGSFSTLEIQRTEQGDSAMYLCASSFEASVYGYTFGSGTRLTVV.